The next 5 T cell receptor beta chains were all read from a single sample in a study of blood T cell repertoires in COVID-19 (dated by TCRdb to 2019 to 2021). Libraries were made using the immunoSEQ multiplex PCR assay. In TCRdb, the immuneACCESS table is reduced to in-frame sequences with V and J assigned. These tables do not hold every clone; where another copy was compared, an unresolved V gene accounts for under half, and the others remain unexplained. For this sample the table gives roughly 90,000 clones, of which more than 85% were detected only once. Jointly, the top ten make up 4% to 5.5% of the sample. Sequenced input: peripheral blood. The receptor source for this set is a man aged 40-49 years with acute or convalescent COVID-19.

The chain's CDR3 is CASSSLDRETLYEQYF. CDR3 nucleotide sequence: TGTGCCAGCAGCTCCTTGGACAGGGAAACGCTCTACGAGCAGTACTTC. The V and J genes are TRBV5-7 and TRBJ2-7; 8 nucleotides match TRBD1. TRBV5-7 is known as an ORF, though its function is uncertain. Trimming took 3 bases from V and 3 from J; bases not matched to a gene: 11. This CDR3 region has 16 residues.

The chain joins TRBV6-5 to TRBJ1-5; 7 bases align to TRBD1. The CDR3 has 15 amino acids. Germline V gene lookup returns CDR1 MNHEY and CDR2 SVGAGI. The junction had 7 bases not matched to a gene; V was cut back by 8 bases and J by 0 bases. CDR3 nucleotide sequence: TGTGCCAGCTTCCCGGGACAGAATAGCAATCAGCCCCAGCATTTT. Translating it yields CASFPGQNSNQPQHF.

This rearrangement joins TRBV4-1 to TRBJ1-1; 11 bases line up with TRBD1. The germline V gene encodes CDR1 MGHRA and CDR2 YSYEKL. J gave up 4 bases and V 1 base, and 8 bases lay outside the gene matches. This CDR3 is built from 17 residues. The CDR3 sequence is CASSQGAGTGGPTEAFF. The CDR3, as DNA: TGCGCCAGCAGCCAAGGTGCCGGGACAGGGGGACCCACTGAAGCTTTCTTT.

The chain combines TRBV3-1 (or the pseudogene TRBV3-2) with TRBJ1-1, with a tentative D call TRBD1 (6 bases). V lost 3 bases and J lost 3, with 14 bases in between. In germline, CDR1 is LGHDT, CDR2 YNNKEL (reference sequence). The CDR3 contains 15 residues. CDR3 amino acids: CASSHYGGADTEAFF. In nucleotides, the CDR3 is TGTGCCAGCAGCCATTATGGGGGCGCGGACACTGAAGCTTTCTTT.

CDR3: CASSLVDGEAFF. CDR3 in DNA: TGTGCCAGCAGCTTAGTTGATGGCGAAGCTTTCTTT. This chain links TRBV11-2 with TRBJ1-1; D gene ambiguous. The V and J ends lost 1 base and 8 bases respectively, with 8 bases between them. CDR3 length: 12 residues. Germline CDR1 and CDR2: SGHAT and FQNNGV.